This is a list of T cell receptor beta chains from one sample in a study of cytotoxic CD8 clonotypes in ibrutinib-treated CLL. Generated by immunoSEQ multiplex PCR, the TCRdb table keeps only in-frame clones and is missing some. The data contain about 180,000 clones, roughly four fifths of them singletons. The source material was PBMCs, sampled after 24 months of ibrutinib treatment. Every receptor here comes from a human donor with chronic lymphocytic leukemia. The CDR3 runs from the conserved cysteine through the conserved F or W. D genes are given only for firm matches. Clone size is shown for a subset of rows, as once, few, many or a class of expanded clone.

DNA | CDR3 | length | V | D | size | J
TGTGCCAGCAGTTTCAGGTTGGGTGGCGAGCAGTTCTTC | CASSFRLGGEQFF | 13 | TRBV27 | . | . | TRBJ2-1
TGCGCCAGCAGGCCTATAGCGGGGGACTACAATGAGCAGTTCTTC | CASRPIAGDYNEQFF | 15 | TRBV4-1 | TRBD2 | . | TRBJ2-1
TGTGCCAGTAGTGCCGCGACTAGCGGGGGCGCGGATACGCAGTATTTT | CASSAATSGGADTQYF | 16 | TRBV19 | TRBD2 | . | TRBJ2-3
TGTGCCAGCAGCGTTGGGCAGGGCACAGATACGCAGTATTTT | CASSVGQGTDTQYF | 14 | TRBV9 | . | . | TRBJ2-3
TGTGCCAGCAGTTCTGGGGCCAACGTCCTGACTTTC | CASSSGANVLTF | 12 | TRBV9 | . | . | TRBJ2-6
TGTGCCAGCAGCCGCAGCTCCTACAATGAGCAGTTCTTC | CASSRSSYNEQFF | 13 | TRBV14 | . | . | TRBJ2-1
TGCAGCGCCCGACAGGGGGCAAGTGAAAAACTGTTTTTT | CSARQGASEKLFF | 13 | TRBV29-1 | TRBD1 | few | TRBJ1-4
TGTGCCAGCAGCCCCCGGGCTAATGAAAAACTGTTTTTT | CASSPRANEKLFF | 13 | TRBV13 | . | . | TRBJ1-4
TGCAGTGCTAATATGAACACTGAAGCTTTCTTT | CSANMNTEAFF | 11 | TRBV20-1 | . | . | TRBJ1-1
TGTGCTATGCAGGCCAACACTGAAGCTTTCTTT | CAMQANTEAFF | 11 | TRBV30 | . | few | TRBJ1-1
TGTGCCAGCAGCCAAGGGGACTCAACCTACGAGCAGTACTTC | CASSQGDSTYEQYF | 14 | TRBV4-2 | . | . | TRBJ2-7
TGTGCCAGCAGCGCTTCTACGGGAGGTGGAAGGCCCCTCCACTTT | CASSASTGGGRPLHF | 15 | TRBV9 | . | . | TRBJ1-6
TGTGCCAGCTCACCAGAAGGCAATCCCGGGCCAAGTGGCTACACCTTC | CASSPEGNPGPSGYTF | 16 | TRBV18 | . | . | TRBJ1-2
TGTGCCAGCAGCTTTCGGCGAGGGGGCGCTGGCAATCAGCCCCAGCATTTT | CASSFRRGGAGNQPQHF | 17 | TRBV7-8 | TRBD1 | . | TRBJ1-5
TGTGCCAGCAGCTTAATGGGAAGGACGGCCGAAATCTCGGCCCAGCATTTT | CASSLMGRTAEISAQHF | 17 | TRBV7-8 | . | once | TRBJ1-5
TGTGCCAGCAGCACGGGACTAGCGGGAGGTTTCCCCAATGAGCAGTTCTTC | CASSTGLAGGFPNEQFF | 17 | TRBV11-3 | TRBD2 | . | TRBJ2-1
TGTGCCAGCAGTGTACAGGGGGCCCCCAATCAGCCCCAGCATTTT | CASSVQGAPNQPQHF | 15 | TRBV7-8 | TRBD1 | once | TRBJ1-5
TGTGCCAGCAGCCCCGGGGGGCACGAGCAGTACTTC | CASSPGGHEQYF | 12 | TRBV7-9 | . | . | TRBJ2-7
TGTGCCAGCTCGCGATCCCGGGGGGGCACAGATACGCAGTATTTT | CASSRSRGGTDTQYF | 15 | TRBV18 | TRBD2 | . | TRBJ2-3
TGTGCCAGCAGTCGGACTTCGAACACCGGGGAGCTGTTTTTT | CASSRTSNTGELFF | 14 | TRBV6-5 | . | . | TRBJ2-2